These 28 T cell receptor beta chains were all obtained from the same sample, sequenced in a study of cytomegalovirus exposure and HLA in healthy donors (dated by TCRdb to the late 2010s). Libraries came from the immunoSEQ multiplex PCR assay. The clones in this table, taken by TCRdb from immuneACCESS, are in-frame only. Not every clone is retained; where verified, under half of the shortfall comes from an unresolved V gene, and the cause of the rest is unknown. Here the sample has 150,000 to 200,000 clones; roughly 86% occur a single time. The top ten clonotypes cover about a tenth of the sample. Sequenced: PBMCs. These receptors all come from a woman aged 18-30 years in good health and CMV-seropositive.

In its sample, this clone was seen once. The chain couples TRBV19 to TRBJ1-5, with a weak D call TRBD1 (5 bases). The germline gives CDR1 LNHDA, CDR2 SQIVND (reference sequence). The CDR3 extends over 15 amino acids. The V end was cut by 5 bases, the J end by 3 bases, with 14 bases between. In DNA, the CDR3 is TGTGCCAGTAGTCCCTGGGGGGGGTCCAATCAGCCCCAGCATTTT. Translating gives CASSPWGGSNQPQHF.

This chain connects TRBV7-2 to TRBJ1-2; 7 nucleotides line up with TRBD1. CDR3 length: 16 amino acids. Losses at the gene ends were 0 bases for V and 8 bases for J; bases not matched to a gene: 12. CDR1 is SGHTA, CDR2 FQGNSA, per germline. CDR3 sequence: CASSLASSRQGLGYTF. In nucleotides, the CDR3 is TGTGCCAGCAGCTTAGCTAGTAGTCGACAGGGCCTGGGCTACACCTTC.

The V and J genes are TRBV5-4 and TRBJ2-5, with 7 bases matching TRBD1. The CDR3 has 14 residues. CDR1 is SGHNT, CDR2 YYREEE, per germline (reference sequence). Trimming removed 5 bases from V and 5 bases from J; junction bases left unmatched: 9. DNA of the CDR3: TGTGCCAGCAGTCCGGAGACAGGGAAGGAGACCCAGTACTTC. Protein: CASSPETGKETQYF.

The rearrangement uses TRBV27 and TRBJ2-5; 9 bases line up with TRBD1. CDR3 length: 15 amino acids. CDR1 and CDR2 from the germline V gene are MNHEY and SMNVEV (reference sequence). Losses at the gene ends were 4 bases for V and 5 bases for J; bases not matched to a gene: 8. In DNA, the CDR3 is TGTGCCAGCAGTTCCCTGGGGACAGGGCCCGAGACCCAGTACTTC. Its protein product is CASSSLGTGPETQYF.

This chain links TRBV27 with TRBJ2-1; D ambiguous. CDR1 is MNHEY and CDR2 is SMNVEV in the germline V gene (reference sequence). There are 13 residues in the CDR3. The V end was cut by 9 bases, the J end by 3 bases, with 12 bases between. The CDR3 loop is CASSRSLYNEQFF. CDR3 sequence (DNA): TGTGCCAGTTCCCGTAGTCTCTACAATGAGCAGTTCTTC.

The chain is built from TRBV5-1 and TRBJ1-2; no definite D call. The CDR3 spans 13 residues. Germline V gene data show CDR1 as SGHRS and CDR2 as YFSETQ. V was clipped by 0 bases and J by 3 bases, with 6 bases between them. CDR3: CASSLGGDYGYTF. As DNA, the CDR3 is TGCGCCAGCAGCTTGGGCGGGGACTATGGCTACACCTTC.

V usage is TRBV1 and J usage is TRBJ1-2; TRBD1 was called by the table and not checked on the DNA. TRBV1 represents a pseudogene. The CDR3 runs to 19 residues. The CDR3 protein is CTSSQDIQTGGTANYGYTF. CDR3 nucleotides: TGCACCAGCAGCCAAGATATACAGACAGGGGGTACCGCTAACTATGGCTACACCTTC.

This clone was recorded once. The rearrangement links TRBV5-4 to TRBJ2-7; TRBD2 aligns across 11 bases. V lost 3 bases and J lost 4; bases outside the gene matches: 6. The CDR3 is made up of 15 amino acids. Germline values: CDR1 SGHNT, CDR2 YYREEE (reference sequence). Here the CDR3 reads CASSSTSGRSYEQYF. In nucleotides, the CDR3 is TGTGCCAGCAGCTCAACTAGCGGGAGATCGTACGAGCAGTACTTC.

The V and J genes are TRBV5-1 and TRBJ2-1, with D possibly matching TRBD2 (6 bases). The CDR3 extends over 15 amino acids. V lost 2 bases, J lost 8 bases, and 17 bases lay in between. Germline assignment: CDR1 SGHRS and CDR2 YFSETQ. The CDR3: CASSLGGIGAYEQFF. As DNA, the CDR3 is TGCGCCAGCAGCTTAGGAGGGATTGGGGCCTATGAGCAGTTCTTC.

CDR3 coding DNA: TGCGCCAGCAGCTTACCCCTGCTAGCGGGAGGGCTGGACGAGCAGTACTTC. It encodes CASSLPLLAGGLDEQYF. J is TRBJ2-7 and V is TRBV5-1, with 12 bases lining up with TRBD2. The CDR3 is made up of 17 amino acids. The germline CDR1 and CDR2 sequences are SGHRS and YFSETQ. The junction had 11 bases not matched to a gene; V was cut back by 2 bases and J by 5 bases.

The rearrangement joins TRBV11-2 to TRBJ1-1; D may be TRBD1 (5 bases). Per germline, CDR1 SGHAT and CDR2 FQNNGV. V was pared by 5 bases and J by 6 bases, with 19 bases between. CDR3 size: 15 residues. The chain's CDR3 is CASSPPSVRVPEAFF. CDR3 sequence (DNA): TGTGCCAGCAGCCCCCCATCGGTCAGGGTCCCTGAAGCTTTCTTT.

The chain recombines TRBV12-5 with TRBJ2-1; 10 bases match TRBD2. Germline V gene lookup returns CDR1 LGHNT and CDR2 FRNRAP. V gave up 3 bases and J gave up 8 bases; unmatched junction bases: 7. The CDR3 spans 15 residues. In nucleotides, the CDR3 is TGTGCTAGTGGTTTAAAGCGGGAGGGGGGCGATGAGCAGTTCTTC. Its protein product is CASGLKREGGDEQFF.

This clone appeared a single time. The rearrangement uses TRBV28 and TRBJ1-1, with 8 bases identical to TRBD1. Germline V gene data show CDR1 as MDHEN and CDR2 as SYDVKM. The CDR3 is 19 amino acids. V shed 4 bases and J 4 bases; nucleotides not matched to a gene: 20. This chain's CDR3 is CASSSGQGGAFGLTTEAFF. As DNA, the CDR3 is TGTGCCAGCAGTTCAGGACAGGGTGGAGCTTTTGGTTTGACCACTGAAGCTTTCTTT. The variable domain in full, completed from reference TRBV28 and TRBJ1-1, reads DVKVTQSSRYLVKRTGEKVFLECVQDMDHENMFWYRQDPGLGLRLIYFSYDVKMKEKGDIPEGYSVSREKKERFSLILESASTNQTSMYLCASSSGQGGAFGLTTEAFFGQGTRLTVV.

The V call is TRBV30, the J call TRBJ2-7; 7 bases align to TRBD2. Unmatched junction bases numbered 4, after V lost 2 bases and J lost 0 bases. Germline CDR1 GTSNPN, CDR2 SVGIG (reference sequence). This CDR3 region has 14 residues. Written as DNA, the CDR3 is TGTGCCTGGAGTAAAGCGGGACTCTCCTACGAGCAGTACTTC. Translating it yields CAWSKAGLSYEQYF. Filled out from reference TRBV30 and TRBJ2-7, the complete variable domain reads SQTIHQWPATLVQPVGSPLSLECTVEGTSNPNLYWYRQAAGRGLQLLFYSVGIGQISSEVPQNLSASRPQDRQFILSSKKLLLSDSGFYLCAWSKAGLSYEQYFGPGTRLTVT.

As DNA, the CDR3 is TGTGCCAGCAAGTGGACAGGGGGGTACTACGAGCAGTACTTC. Its translation: CASKWTGGYYEQYF. The chain joins TRBV6-1 to TRBJ2-7; 10 bases agree with TRBD1. The CDR3 consists of 14 residues. V shed 7 bases and J 3 bases; nucleotides not matched to a gene: 6. Germline V lookup: CDR1 MNHNS, CDR2 SASEGT.

The rearrangement links TRBV11-3 to TRBJ2-1; the match to TRBD2 covers 7 bases. This CDR3 is 13 amino acids long. Germline V gene sequence: CDR1 SGHNT, CDR2 YENEEA. V was clipped by 1 base and J by 8 bases; unmatched bases: 2. In DNA form, the CDR3 reads TGTGCCAGCAGCTTAGGGACTAGGGATGAGCAGTTCTTC. It encodes CASSLGTRDEQFF.

This clone has only a few counts. This chain joins TRBV30 and TRBJ2-7; 9 bases match TRBD1. From germline, CDR1 is GTSNPN and CDR2 SVGIG (reference sequence). This CDR3 has 14 residues. The V segment lost 4 bases and the J segment 5 bases; nucleotides outside the gene matches: 9. CDR3 sequence reads: CAWTTPGQGHEQYF. Here the CDR3 DNA reads TGTGCCTGGACCACACCGGGACAGGGCCACGAGCAGTACTTC.

The rearrangement joins TRBV12-5 to TRBJ2-7, with TRBD2 matching over 11 bases. CDR1 is LGHNT, CDR2 FRNRAP, per germline. The CDR3 runs to 17 residues. J lost 3 bases, V lost 3 bases, and 10 bases had no gene match. CDR3 residues: CASGFPGGLADLYEQYF. Written as DNA, the CDR3 is TGTGCTAGTGGTTTCCCTGGGGGACTAGCGGACCTCTACGAGCAGTACTTC.

J is TRBJ1-3 and V is TRBV6-6; TRBD1 matches at 8 bases. V shed 4 bases and J 3 bases; nucleotides not matched to a gene: 8. The CDR3 is made up of 16 amino acids. Germline lookup yields CDR1 MNHNY and CDR2 SVGAGI (reference sequence). CDR3 DNA sequence: TGTGCCAGCAGTTCCCTAGGACAGGGCCTTGGAAACACCATATATTTT. It specifies CASSSLGQGLGNTIYF.

The chain combines TRBV6-1 with TRBJ1-2; TRBD1 aligns across 10 bases. Germline V gene data show CDR1 as MNHNS and CDR2 as SASEGT. This CDR3 is built from 13 residues. V gave up 5 bases and J gave up 4 bases; unmatched junction bases: 1. The CDR3 reads CASSRDRGYGYTF. CDR3 nucleotide sequence: TGTGCCAGCAGTAGGGACAGGGGCTATGGCTACACCTTC.

The rearrangement joins TRBV18 to TRBJ2-7; a weak D match, TRBD1 (6 bases). Germline CDR1 reads KGHSH; CDR2 reads LQKENI. Trimming cost V 3 bases and J 2 bases, with 14 bases left between them. This CDR3 contains 15 residues. CDR3 bases: TGTGCCAGCTCACCCAACGCCCGGGACACCTACGAGCAGTACTTC. This sequence encodes CASSPNARDTYEQYF. Together with reference TRBV18 and TRBJ2-7, the CDR3 gives the full variable domain: NAGVMQNPRHLVRRRGQEARLRCSPMKGHSHVYWYRQLPEEGLKFMVYLQKENIIDESGMPKERFSAEFPKEGPSILRIQQVVRGDSAAYFCASSPNARDTYEQYFGPGTRLTVT.

The chain is built from TRBV9 and TRBJ2-3; D gene ambiguous. Trimming pared 0 bases from V and 4 bases from J, leaving 9 bases between. The CDR3 sequence is 14 residues long. CDR1 is SGDLS and CDR2 is YYNGEE in the germline V gene. CDR3 region: CASSVGNRPDTQYF. CDR3 nucleotides: TGTGCCAGCAGCGTAGGTAACAGACCAGATACGCAGTATTTT.

The chain employs TRBV28 and TRBJ2-3; 7 bases fit TRBD1. V gave up 7 bases and J gave up 4 bases; unmatched junction bases: 2. This CDR3 contains 12 residues. Germline V CDR1 and CDR2: MDHEN, SYDVKM. In nucleotides, the CDR3 is TGTGCCAGCAATACAGGGGCAGATACGCAGTATTTT. Protein sequence: CASNTGADTQYF.

The V and J genes are TRBV11-3 and TRBJ1-1; D uncertain. Germline V CDR1 and CDR2: SGHNT, YENEEA. The V and J ends lost 8 bases and 6 bases respectively, with 19 bases between them. The CDR3 sequence is 14 residues long. CDR3 nucleotides: TGTGCCAGCTGTCTCGGGGATTCTTATCCTGAAGCTTTCTTT. Residues: CASCLGDSYPEAFF.

The rearrangement links TRBV18 to TRBJ2-2; no reliable D call. The ends were cut back, 6 bases at V and 0 bases at J, with 11 bases in the middle. The CDR3 sequence is 15 residues long. Germline V gene sequence: CDR1 KGHSH, CDR2 LQKENI. The CDR3 region is CASSGRLPNTGELFF. In DNA, the CDR3 is TGTGCCAGCTCCGGCAGACTTCCGAACACCGGGGAGCTGTTTTTT.

V is TRBV4-1 and J is TRBJ2-1, with 7 bases fitting TRBD2. Losses at the gene ends were 0 bases for V and 8 bases for J; bases not matched to a gene: 4. The CDR3 contains 14 residues. Germline V gives CDR1 MGHRA, CDR2 YSYEKL. CDR3 protein: CASSQDWGGHEQFF. CDR3 nucleotides: TGCGCCAGCAGCCAAGATTGGGGGGGTCATGAGCAGTTCTTC.

V gene TRBV5-1 combines with J gene TRBJ1-1; 9 nucleotides line up with TRBD1. This CDR3 comprises 14 residues. The germline CDR1 and CDR2 sequences are SGHRS and YFSETQ. V trimming: 0 bases; J trimming: 6 bases; junction bases outside the gene matches: 3. CDR3 nucleotide sequence: TGCGCCAGCAGCTTGGTAGGACAGGGGTCTGAAGCTTTCTTT. Amino acid sequence: CASSLVGQGSEAFF.

This chain connects TRBV9 to TRBJ2-1, with no clear D. Per germline, CDR1 SGDLS and CDR2 YYNGEE. The CDR3 runs 15 residues. Trimming cost V 4 bases and J 0 bases, with 11 bases left between them. The CDR3 DNA is TGTGCCAGCAGCCCCCAGGTGTTCTCCTACAATGAGCAGTTCTTC. It is translated as CASSPQVFSYNEQFF.